These 23 T cell receptor beta chains were all obtained from the same sample, sequenced in a study. One entry per CDR3 protein results from TCRdb running MiXCR on the reads. This table holds under 2,000 distinct CDR3 sequences, less than 9% found once. Material: CD4+ T cells from peripheral blood. The source is a human donor with rheumatoid arthritis.

This clonotype qualifies as medium-sized. The chain couples TRBV20-1 to TRBJ2-3; 7 nucleotides match TRBD2. CDR1 DFQATT and CDR2 SNEGSKA come from the germline V gene (reference sequence). This CDR3 is 16 amino acids long. Losses at the gene ends were 4 bases for V and 2 bases for J; bases not matched to a gene: 12. For the CDR3, the DNA is TGCAGTGCTACTCCTCGAGGGGCGGGAGACACAGATACGCAGTATTTT. Amino acid sequence: CSATPRGAGDTDTQYF.

Sample share makes this clonotype medium-sized. The V gene is TRBV29-1, the J gene TRBJ2-1; D gene unclear. The CDR3 contains 11 residues. The ends were cut back, 7 bases at V and 4 bases at J, with 8 bases in the middle. The germline CDR1 and CDR2 sequences are SQVTM and ANQGSEA. The CDR3 here is CSAGTYNEQFF. CDR3 nucleotide sequence: TGCAGCGCAGGAACTTACAATGAGCAGTTCTTC.

By sample share, this clonotype is medium-sized. The V call is TRBV28, the J call TRBJ1-1; D perhaps matches TRBD1 (5 bases). This CDR3 has 11 amino acids. Trimming took off 3 bases at V and 10 bases at J, with 9 bases between the two ends. Germline lookup yields CDR1 MDHEN and CDR2 SYDVKM. The CDR3 nucleotides read TGTGCCAGCAGTTTGGGACCGGTAGCTTTCTTT. Translating gives CASSLGPVAFF. Complete variable domain (other parts from reference TRBV28 and TRBJ1-1): DVKVTQSSRYLVKRTGEKVFLECVQDMDHENMFWYRQDPGLGLRLIYFSYDVKMKEKGDIPEGYSVSREKKERFSLILESASTNQTSMYLCASSLGPVAFFGQGTRLTVV.

This clonotype is judged medium-sized. The chain combines TRBV20-1 with TRBJ2-2; 7 bases fit TRBD2. V was pared by 3 bases and J by 4 bases, with 11 bases of the junction left unmatched. The germline gives CDR1 DFQATT, CDR2 SNEGSKA (reference sequence). The CDR3 consists of 16 residues. The CDR3 region has the DNA TGCAGTGCTAGTCAGCGGGGTGGGGGGTTCACCGGGGAGCTGTTTTTT. As protein: CSASQRGGGFTGELFF.

By share, this clonotype ranks as large. The rearrangement links TRBV10-3 to TRBJ1-5; 8 bases map to TRBD1. The trim removed 5 bases at V and 7 bases at J, leaving 10 bases unmatched. The germline V gene encodes CDR1 ENHRY and CDR2 SYGVKD. The CDR3 contains 15 residues. CDR3 in DNA: TGTGCCATCAGTCCCGGACAGGGAGGAAGGCAGCCCCAGCATTTT. As protein: CAISPGQGGRQPQHF.

In its sample, this clonotype is medium-sized (0.01 to 0.1%). The chain has TRBV7-6 and TRBJ2-6; D gene unclear. CDR1 and CDR2 from the germline V gene are SGHVS and FNYEAQ. This CDR3 is 15 amino acids long. Trimming pared 5 bases from V and 1 base from J, leaving 9 bases between. In nucleotides, the CDR3 is TGTGCCAGCAGCGCGACCCGGTCTGGGGCCAACGTCCTGACTTTC. This translates into CASSATRSGANVLTF. The full variable domain, rest sourced from reference TRBV7-6 and TRBJ2-6, is GAGVSQSPRYKVTKRGQDVALRCDPISGHVSLYWYRQALGQGPEFLTYFNYEAQQDKSGLPNDRFSAERPEGSISTLTIQRTEQRDSAMYRCASSATRSGANVLTFGAGSRLTVL.

This clonotype is medium-sized in the sample. The chain employs TRBV19 and TRBJ2-5; TRBD1 matches at 9 bases. The CDR3 loop spans 18 amino acids. The ends lost 3 bases at V and 5 bases at J; junction bases unmatched: 16. Germline V gene sequence: CDR1 LNHDA, CDR2 SQIVND (reference sequence). CDR3 in DNA: TGTGCCAGTAGTATCCTGTCCACCGGGACAGGGTTAGGGGAGACCCAGTACTTC. Translating it yields CASSILSTGTGLGETQYF.

This clonotype rates as medium-sized. This chain links TRBV9 with TRBJ1-1; D perhaps matches TRBD1 (5 bases). The length of the CDR3 is 15 residues. Trimming cost V 0 bases and J 1 base, with 10 bases left between them. Per germline, CDR1 SGDLS and CDR2 YYNGEE. CDR3 residues: CASSVAWGGNTEAFF. CDR3 coding DNA: TGTGCCAGCAGCGTAGCTTGGGGGGGGAACACTGAAGCTTTCTTT.

By frequency in the sample, this clonotype is medium-sized. CDR3 sequence: CASSFRPGPVPDTQYF. The CDR3 nucleotides read TGTGCCAGCAGTTTTCGTCCGGGACCAGTTCCAGATACGCAGTATTTT. V gene TRBV7-9 combines with J gene TRBJ2-3, with D possibly being TRBD1 or TRBD2 (5 bases each). Germline CDR1 SEHNR, CDR2 FQNEAQ (reference sequence). The CDR3 is 16 residues long. The germline V and J ends were trimmed by 6 bases and 4 bases, with 20 bases remaining between them. Full variable domain (remainder filled in from reference TRBV7-9 and TRBJ2-3): DTGVSQNPRHKITKRGQNVTFRCDPISEHNRLYWYRQTLGQGPEFLTYFQNEAQLEKSRLLSDRFSAERPKGSFSTLEIQRTEQGDSAMYLCASSFRPGPVPDTQYFGPGTRLTVL.

This clonotype is classed as medium-sized. J is TRBJ2-7 and V is TRBV20-1, with D possibly being TRBD2 (5 bases). Trimming removed 6 bases at V and 0 bases at J, with 9 bases between. Germline V gives CDR1 DFQATT, CDR2 SNEGSKA (reference sequence). The CDR3 runs 12 residues. In nucleotides, the CDR3 is TGCAGTGCAAGTGGACTCTCCTACGAGCAGTACTTC. This gives the protein CSASGLSYEQYF.

This clonotype is labeled as medium-sized (0.01 to 0.1%). The J gene is TRBJ2-3, the V gene TRBV7-2, with unresolved D. V was clipped by 4 bases and J by 3 bases, with 11 bases between them. The germline CDR1 and CDR2 sequences are SGHTA and FQGNSA. This CDR3 is 14 amino acids long. This CDR3 is CASSSPRVTDTQYF. DNA of the CDR3: TGTGCCAGCAGCTCACCTCGGGTGACAGATACGCAGTATTTT.

This clonotype is termed medium-sized. The rearrangement links TRBV7-2 to TRBJ2-7, with D perhaps TRBD2 (5 bases). CDR3 size: 13 residues. The germline gives CDR1 SGHTA, CDR2 FQGNSA. V dropped 0 bases and J dropped 5 bases, with 8 bases sitting between them. CDR3 in DNA: TGTGCCAGCAGCTTAGCGGGAGAGAACGAGCAGTACTTC. Protein sequence: CASSLAGENEQYF.

This clonotype is medium-sized (0.01 to 0.1%) by share. The genes are TRBV10-2 and TRBJ2-7, with D possibly being TRBD2 (7 bases). Trimming pared 6 bases from V and 1 base from J, leaving 13 bases between. Germline values: CDR1 WSHSY, CDR2 SAAADI. This CDR3 has 14 amino acids. The CDR3 sequence is CASRGGGGSYEQYF. CDR3 coding DNA: TGCGCCAGCAGGGGGGGAGGGGGGTCCTACGAGCAGTACTTC.

This clonotype is termed medium-sized (0.01 to 0.1%). This chain connects TRBV14 to TRBJ1-1; TRBD1 might be the D (6 bases). CDR1 and CDR2 (germline): SGHDN, FVKESK. The CDR3 spans 17 residues. V lost 2 bases and J 0 bases, leaving 16 bases between the germline ends. The CDR3 nucleotides read TGTGCCAGCAGCCAAATACAGGGACGGGATATGAACACTGAAGCTTTCTTT. Translating it yields CASSQIQGRDMNTEAFF.

This clonotype ranks as large. The chain carries TRBV4-1 and TRBJ2-7; D possibly corresponds to TRBD2 (5 bases). CDR1 and CDR2 (germline): MGHRA, YSYEKL. Trimming cost V 1 base and J 0 bases, with 13 bases left between them. The CDR3 is 16 amino acids. The DNA for the CDR3 is TGCGCCAGCAGCCAAGTTTCCGGCGGAGGCTCCTACGAGCAGTACTTC. Translated: CASSQVSGGGSYEQYF.

Only a few counts were recorded for this clonotype. V and J are TRBV7-2 and TRBJ2-1; 7 positions match TRBD2. Trimming at V came to 5 bases and at J to 8 bases, leaving 15 bases not matched to a gene. CDR3 length: 16 amino acids. CDR1 and CDR2 (germline): SGHTA, FQGNSA. CDR3 loop: CASSPMGGGLGDEQFF. CDR3 nucleotides: TGTGCCAGCAGCCCCATGGGGGGGGGGTTGGGCGATGAGCAGTTCTTC.

This clonotype has only a few counts. A read error may explain this, as a much larger clone is one base away. V usage is TRBV10-3 and J usage is TRBJ2-5; weak D call: TRBD1 (6 bases). The CDR3 covers 15 residues. V lost 0 bases to trimming and J lost 1 base, with 9 bases between them. Germline lookup yields CDR1 ENHRY and CDR2 SYGVKD. The CDR3 protein is CAISESGAVQETQYF. The CDR3, as DNA: TGTGCCATCAGTGAGTCGGGGGCTGTCCAAGAGACCCAGTACTTC.

This clonotype is judged large. CDR3 amino acids: CASSPGSHGSGEQYF. The CDR3 DNA reads as TGTGCCAGCAGCCCCGGCTCCCACGGGTCCGGTGAGCAGTACTTC. This chain uses TRBV3-1 with TRBJ2-7; D is uncertain. CDR1 is LGHDT, CDR2 YNNKEL, per germline (reference sequence). V was trimmed by 4 bases and J by 7 bases, leaving 20 bases between them. The CDR3 is 15 amino acids.

This clonotype is judged medium-sized. The chain carries TRBV20-1 and TRBJ2-7; no reliable D call. This CDR3 region has 14 residues. V lost 0 bases and J 7 bases, leaving 16 bases between the germline ends. Germline V gene sequence: CDR1 DFQATT, CDR2 SNEGSKA (reference sequence). Written as DNA, the CDR3 is TGCAGTGCTAGAGATTCAGGCATACCTACGGAGCAGTACTTC. Residues: CSARDSGIPTEQYF.

This clonotype was seen more than once but under ten times. The V call is TRBV7-9, the J call TRBJ2-1; D is perhaps TRBD1 (6 bases). The germline V and J ends were trimmed by 7 bases and 0 bases, with 10 bases remaining between them. The germline V gene encodes CDR1 SEHNR and CDR2 FQNEAQ (reference sequence). The CDR3 length is 14 residues. CDR3 region: CASTGQSSYNEQFF. DNA for the CDR3: TGTGCCAGCACCGGACAGAGCTCCTACAATGAGCAGTTCTTC.

By sample fraction, this clonotype is medium-sized. The gene calls are TRBV28 and TRBJ2-1; 7 bases fit TRBD1. The CDR3 has 15 amino acids. The ends lost 6 bases at V and 4 bases at J; junction bases unmatched: 9. Germline CDR1 is MDHEN and CDR2 is SYDVKM. The CDR3 sequence is CASSPTGASYNEQFF. The CDR3 DNA is TGTGCCAGCAGCCCTACAGGGGCCTCATACAATGAGCAGTTCTTC.

Relative to its sample, this clonotype is medium-sized. The chain recombines TRBV5-1 with TRBJ1-4, with D unresolved. V lost 3 bases and J lost 0, with 6 bases in between. The germline CDR1 and CDR2 sequences are SGHRS and YFSETQ. The CDR3 sequence is 14 residues long. The CDR3 DNA reads TGCGCCAGCAGCTACGCTGCAACTAATGAAAAACTGTTTTTT. Protein product: CASSYAATNEKLFF.

By its share, this clonotype is large (0.1 to 1%). The gene calls are TRBV2 and TRBJ1-4; the D is unclear. Germline V gene data show CDR1 as SNHLY and CDR2 as FYNNEI. This CDR3 contains 14 residues. The V end lost 4 bases, the J end lost 7 bases, and 13 bases lay between the germline ends. This chain's CDR3 is CASSASTWGEKLFF. The CDR3, as DNA: TGTGCCAGCAGTGCCTCCACATGGGGTGAAAAACTGTTTTTT.